This entry lists 28 T cell receptor beta chains sequenced from one sample in a study of beta chain features in type 1 diabetes. The entirety of the isolated RNA underwent reverse transcription, so expressed TCRB transcripts were sequenced. The data were produced by immunoSEQ multiplex PCR, yet TCRdb's version contains in-frame clones alone and is incomplete. The sample lists approximately 470,000 clones, 30% occurring once. The sequencing sample was made of naive CD4+ T cells from blood. The source is a man younger than 35 in good health.

A few counts support this clone. Other nucleotide sequences from this sample produce the same CDR3. This chain links TRBV30 with TRBJ1-3; D gene unclear. Per the germline V gene, CDR1 is GTSNPN and CDR2 is SVGIG (reference sequence). Trimming shortened V by 0 bases and J by 0 bases, and 6 bases separated the two germline ends. This CDR3 has 14 residues. The CDR3 DNA is TGTGCCTGGAGTGTTGGCAGCTCTGGAAACACCATATATTTT. It specifies CAWSVGSSGNTIYF.

V and J are TRBV7-2 and TRBJ2-5, with 8 bases identical to TRBD2. The CDR3 sequence is 14 residues long. The germline V gene has CDR1 SGHTA and CDR2 FQGNSA. Trimming removed 5 bases from V and 3 bases from J; junction bases left unmatched: 5. The CDR3 here is CASSIGLAEETQYF. CDR3 DNA sequence: TGTGCCAGCAGCATCGGACTAGCTGAAGAGACCCAGTACTTC. Based on the CDR3 plus reference TRBV7-2 and TRBJ2-5, the full variable domain is GAGVSQSPSNKVTEKGKDVELRCDPISGHTALYWYRQSLGQGLEFLIYFQGNSAPDKSGLPSDRFSAERTGGSVSTLTIQRTQQEDSAVYLCASSIGLAEETQYFGPGTRLLVL.

V is TRBV7-9 and J is TRBJ2-4, with a possible D match to TRBD1 (6 bases). The CDR3 totals 14 residues. The ends were cut back, 3 bases at V and 0 bases at J, with 6 bases in the middle. Germline assignment: CDR1 SEHNR and CDR2 FQNEAQ (reference sequence). The DNA of the CDR3 is TGTGCCAGCAGCTTGACAGGAGCCAAAAACATTCAGTACTTC. Translation: CASSLTGAKNIQYF.

This clone was counted a few times. The chain is built from TRBV7-2 and TRBJ2-1; TRBD1 aligns across 9 bases. The CDR3 contains 14 residues. J was trimmed by 6 bases and V by 6 bases; bases with no gene match: 6. Germline-derived CDR1 and CDR2 are SGHTA and FQGNSA. The CDR3 coding sequence is TGTGCCAGCAGTCTACAGGGGGCTGGCAATGAGCAGTTCTTC. This translates into CASSLQGAGNEQFF.

V usage is TRBV11-2 and J usage is TRBJ2-7; D may match TRBD1 or TRBD2 (5 bases each). In germline, CDR1 is SGHAT, CDR2 FQNNGV. The V and J ends lost 6 bases and 1 base respectively, with 13 bases between them. This CDR3 region has 14 residues. CDR3 sequence reads: CASRHPGRSYEQYF. CDR3 DNA sequence: TGTGCCAGCAGACATCCGGGACGGTCCTACGAGCAGTACTTC.

This clone was counted a few times. The chain couples TRBV7-2 to TRBJ2-7, with 10 positions matching TRBD1. Unmatched junction bases numbered 2, after V lost 2 bases and J lost 4 bases. The CDR3 contains 14 residues. Per the germline V gene, CDR1 is SGHTA and CDR2 is FQGNSA. The CDR3: CASSLTGQGYEQYF. CDR3 DNA: TGTGCCAGCAGCTTAACGGGACAGGGGTACGAGCAGTACTTC.

This clone turned up a few times. This chain uses TRBV10-2 with TRBJ2-7; 8 bases are shared with TRBD2. The CDR3 extends over 14 amino acids. Germline CDR1 and CDR2: WSHSY and SAAADI. V shed 7 bases and J 7 bases; nucleotides not matched to a gene: 12. CDR3 amino acids: CASIMGLEYGEQYF. Written as DNA, the CDR3 is TGCGCCAGCATAATGGGACTAGAATATGGAGAGCAGTACTTC.

This chain connects TRBV30 to TRBJ2-7; possibly TRBD1 for D (6 bases). CDR3 length: 12 residues. The germline V gene encodes CDR1 GTSNPN and CDR2 SVGIG (reference sequence). Between the trimmed V and J ends, which lost 3 bases and 7 bases, there was a span of 13 bases. In nucleotides, the CDR3 is TGTGCCTGGAGCCGTACAGGGTGGGAGCAGTACTTC. Translating it yields CAWSRTGWEQYF.

The chain links TRBV18 to TRBJ2-1, with 11 bases identical to TRBD2. The germline CDR1 and CDR2 sequences are KGHSH and LQKENI. This CDR3 has 16 amino acids. Losses at the gene ends were 4 bases for V and 8 bases for J; bases not matched to a gene: 10. The CDR3 bases are TGTGCCAGCTCACTCGGGACTTCGGGACTAGCGGATGAGCAGTTCTTC. The encoded protein is CASSLGTSGLADEQFF. Using reference TRBV18 and TRBJ2-1 for the parts outside the CDR3, the full variable domain is NAGVMQNPRHLVRRRGQEARLRCSPMKGHSHVYWYRQLPEEGLKFMVYLQKENIIDESGMPKERFSAEFPKEGPSILRIQQVVRGDSAAYFCASSLGTSGLADEQFFGPGTRLTVL.

In regard to this clone: Other DNA sequences in the sample encode the same CDR3. Written as DNA, the CDR3 is TGTGCCAGCAGCTTAGCAGGGGGCGACGAGCAGTACTTC. Translated: CASSLAGGDEQYF. This chain links TRBV7-9 with TRBJ2-7, with 7 bases that match TRBD1. Looked up from germline, CDR1 is SEHNR and CDR2 is FQNEAQ (reference sequence). The J segment lost 5 bases and the V segment lost 0 bases, leaving 1 base of the junction unmatched. The CDR3 length is 13 residues.

Regarding this clone: At one boundary the junction diverges from the germline segment, which might be a read error. The CDR3, as DNA: TGTGCCTGGAGTGTAGACAGGAGTATGGCCAACTTC. Translated: CAWSVDRSMANF. The chain has TRBV30 and TRBJ1-2, with D possibly TRBD1 on 6 matching bases. This CDR3 is 12 amino acids long. CDR1 GTSNPN and CDR2 SVGIG come from the germline V gene (reference sequence).

The chain couples TRBV19 to TRBJ2-1; no definite D call. The CDR3 extends over 12 amino acids. Germline CDR1 reads LNHDA; CDR2 reads SQIVND (reference sequence). V gave up 6 bases and J gave up 10 bases, with 13 bases separating them. This CDR3 reads CASRAGRPEQFF. CDR3 DNA: TGTGCCAGTAGGGCCGGGCGTCCCGAGCAGTTCTTC.

The table lists this clone with a few counts. The same CDR3 is also encoded by other DNA sequences in this sample. The chain combines TRBV29-1 with TRBJ2-2; D remains ambiguous. The CDR3 runs 13 residues. From germline, CDR1 is SQVTM and CDR2 ANQGSEA. Trimming took off 3 bases at V and 1 base at J, with 6 bases between the two ends. DNA for the CDR3: TGCAGCGTTGATGGGCGGAACACCGGGGAGCTGTTTTTT. It translates to CSVDGRNTGELFF.

As for this clone: One junction end does not reproduce the germline sequence, and a read error may be involved. This chain joins TRBV29-1 and TRBJ2-5, with 14 bases fitting TRBD2. Germline V gene data show CDR1 as SQVTM and CDR2 as ANQGSEA. The CDR3 covers 10 residues. The chain's CDR3 is CSVATSGRDF. The DNA for the CDR3 is TGCAGCGTTGCGACTAGCGGGAGGGACTTC.

The V and J genes are TRBV2 and TRBJ1-1; the D gene is possibly TRBD1 (5 bases). This CDR3 is built from 14 residues. V was trimmed by 6 bases and J by 0 bases, leaving 11 bases between them. CDR1 and CDR2 from the germline V gene are SNHLY and FYNNEI. This CDR3 is CASRPGRLNTEAFF. The CDR3 coding sequence is TGTGCCAGCAGACCGGGACGGCTGAACACTGAAGCTTTCTTT.

This chain joins TRBV30 and TRBJ2-2, with 8 bases aligning to TRBD1. The CDR3 extends over 15 amino acids. Per the germline V gene, CDR1 is GTSNPN and CDR2 is SVGIG (reference sequence). The V segment lost 0 bases and the J segment 3 bases; nucleotides outside the gene matches: 3. This CDR3 is CAWSVGQGDTGELFF. CDR3 in DNA: TGTGCCTGGAGTGTCGGACAGGGCGACACCGGGGAGCTGTTTTTT.

The chain couples TRBV5-1 to TRBJ2-7; 8 bases are a match to TRBD1. The CDR3 loop spans 14 amino acids. In germline, CDR1 is SGHRS, CDR2 YFSETQ. After removal of 7 bases from V and 4 bases from J, the junction contained 10 bases not matched to a gene. CDR3 sequence (DNA): TGCGCCAGCCGCCCGACAGGGGAGCAGTACGAGCAGTACTTC. Its protein is CASRPTGEQYEQYF. Drawing the rest from reference TRBV5-1 and TRBJ2-7, the complete variable domain is KAGVTQTPRYLIKTRGQQVTLSCSPISGHRSVSWYQQTPGQGLQFLFEYFSETQRNKGNFPGRFSGRQFSNSRSEMNVSTLELGDSALYLCASRPTGEQYEQYFGPGTRLTVT.

This clone occurred a few times. This chain links TRBV30 with TRBJ2-5, with TRBD2 identical over 8 bases. V was clipped by 0 bases and J by 4 bases; unmatched bases: 16. From germline, CDR1 is GTSNPN and CDR2 SVGIG (reference sequence). The CDR3 has 18 residues. CDR3 bases: TGTGCCTGGAGTGTACGGAGGACTAGCTCCTACCAGGGAGAGACCCAGTACTTC. Translation gives CAWSVRRTSSYQGETQYF.

The chain uses TRBV6-6 and TRBJ2-2, with D possibly being TRBD1 or TRBD2 (5 bases each). The germline V gene has CDR1 MNHNY and CDR2 SVGAGI (reference sequence). V was pared by 9 bases and J by 0 bases, with 11 bases between. The CDR3 runs to 14 residues. CDR3 sequence: CASAGTANTGELFF. In nucleotides, the CDR3 is TGTGCCAGTGCCGGGACGGCGAACACCGGGGAGCTGTTTTTT.

The gene calls are TRBV7-2 and TRBJ2-5; 9 nucleotides align to TRBD2. V gave up 0 bases and J gave up 1 base; unmatched junction bases: 3. The CDR3 length is 16 residues. Germline V gene sequence: CDR1 SGHTA, CDR2 FQGNSA. CDR3 amino acids: CASSLARGGGQETQYF. The CDR3 DNA is TGTGCCAGCAGCTTAGCGCGCGGGGGGGGCCAAGAGACCCAGTACTTC.

Concerning this clone: Other DNA sequences in this specimen translate into the identical CDR3. V usage is TRBV9 and J usage is TRBJ2-3; possible D gene TRBD2, 5 bases. Germline lookup yields CDR1 SGDLS and CDR2 YYNGEE. There are 15 residues in the CDR3. V lost 4 bases and J 1 base, leaving 13 bases between the germline ends. CDR3 DNA sequence: TGTGCCAGCAGCCCCCGGGGTAGCGGCACAGATACGCAGTATTTT. Encoded protein: CASSPRGSGTDTQYF.

This clone was detected a few times. The chain recombines TRBV29-1 with TRBJ2-5; TRBD2 matches at 7 bases. Losses at the gene ends were 7 bases for V and 10 bases for J; bases not matched to a gene: 15. This CDR3 has 13 residues. Germline loops: CDR1 SQVTM, CDR2 ANQGSEA. The CDR3 region is CSAYRGLGNDQYF. The CDR3 coding sequence is TGCAGCGCCTATCGTGGACTAGGGAACGACCAGTACTTC.

The chain uses TRBV7-2 and TRBJ2-5, with D unresolved. CDR1 and CDR2 (germline): SGHTA, FQGNSA. The CDR3 extends over 14 amino acids. Trimming shortened V by 6 bases and J by 5 bases, and 16 bases separated the two germline ends. CDR3 coding DNA: TGTGCCAGCAGTAACCCGGGTCTGGGGGAGACCCAGTACTTC. Its protein is CASSNPGLGETQYF. The whole variable domain, remainder taken from reference TRBV7-2 and TRBJ2-5, is GAGVSQSPSNKVTEKGKDVELRCDPISGHTALYWYRQSLGQGLEFLIYFQGNSAPDKSGLPSDRFSAERTGGSVSTLTIQRTQQEDSAVYLCASSNPGLGETQYFGPGTRLLVL.

This clone was detected a few times. The sample holds other DNA sequences that translate to the same CDR3. This chain connects TRBV9 to TRBJ2-1; D ambiguous. V was trimmed by 0 bases and J by 0 bases, leaving 4 bases between them. This CDR3 comprises 14 residues. The V gene's germline CDR1 is SGDLS and CDR2 YYNGEE. CDR3 loop: CASSVGGSYNEQFF. Written as DNA, the CDR3 is TGTGCCAGCAGCGTAGGTGGCTCCTACAATGAGCAGTTCTTC.

The V call is TRBV7-2, the J call TRBJ2-1; TRBD2 matches 8 bases. Germline values: CDR1 SGHTA, CDR2 FQGNSA. V lost 2 bases and J lost 0; bases outside the gene matches: 3. CDR3 length: 16 residues. This chain's CDR3 is CASSLMGTSSYNEQFF. Here the CDR3 DNA reads TGTGCCAGCAGCTTAATGGGGACTAGCTCCTACAATGAGCAGTTCTTC.

This clone showed up just a few times. The chain combines TRBV25-1 with TRBJ2-1; weak D call: TRBD1 (6 bases). Germline CDR1 reads MGHDK; CDR2 reads SYGVNS. The V end was cut by 5 bases, the J end by 4 bases, with 9 bases between. This CDR3 comprises 13 residues. CDR3 sequence (DNA): TGTGCCAGCAGTATCGGGACATACAATGAGCAGTTCTTC. This sequence encodes CASSIGTYNEQFF.

The chain employs TRBV9 and TRBJ2-5; maybe TRBD2 (6 bases). The CDR3 spans 16 residues. The V and J ends lost 0 bases and 5 bases respectively, with 17 bases between them. CDR1 is SGDLS, CDR2 YYNGEE, per germline. The CDR3 nucleotides are TGTGCCAGCAGCGTAGGGGCCTCCGGAGGGTGGGAGACCCAGTACTTC. Residues: CASSVGASGGWETQYF.

The gene calls are TRBV4-1 and TRBJ1-2; the match to TRBD1 covers 7 bases. The CDR3 sequence is 16 residues long. The V and J ends lost 2 bases and 0 bases, in that order; junction bases with no gene match: 6. CDR1 is MGHRA and CDR2 is YSYEKL in the germline V gene. CDR3 coding DNA: TGCGCCAGCAGCCAACCGGGACAGCGATCTAACTATGGCTACACCTTC. It translates to CASSQPGQRSNYGYTF.